This TCR beta chain was sequenced for a study of cytomegalovirus exposure and HLA in healthy donors. About the study: Of the donors genotyped, several hundred in all, over 80% fell in the Caucasian-associated ancestry cluster. General study points: Later on, an analysis tied over 15,000 TCR beta sequences to HLA alleles at 0.05 false discovery rate. A later analysis reportedly found that, within productive TCRs, an Asian-associated ancestry cluster had fewer N-insertions than the mean observed across the roughly 730 donors. In a later analysis, HLA-C alleles had the fewest associated TCRs, DRB1 alleles the most.

Worth noting for this clone: The target antigen is unknown.

PCR used 60 Vbeta primers and 13 Jbeta primers. Generated by immunoSEQ multiplex PCR, the TCRdb table keeps only in-frame clones and is missing some. This repertoire shows 90,000 to 110,000 clones, 73% found once; its top ten account for around 8.1%. The length of the CDR3 is 13 residues. Germline V gene lookup returns CDR1 LGHNA and CDR2 YSLEER. The ends were cut back, 1 base at V and 9 bases at J, with 10 bases in the middle. This chain joins TRBV4-3 and TRBJ2-1; D gene uncertain. The receptor was isolated from a man aged 35 to 55 in good health and CMV-seronegative. The sample was PBMCs. The CDR3 here is CASSQVKALEQFF. CDR3 DNA sequence: TGCGCCAGCAGCCAAGTAAAAGCGCTTGAGCAGTTCTTC.